This record looks at one T cell receptor beta chain sequence and its context. No antigen is known for it. This CDR3 has 15 residues. The V gene end was trimmed by 7 bases and the J gene end by 2 bases; junction bases not matched to a gene: 5. Looked up from germline, CDR1 is MDHEN and CDR2 is SYDVKM. The PCR template was genomic DNA. The TCR beta CDR3 region was amplified using 30 forward and 13 reverse primers. TCRdb re-analysed the multiplex PCR reads in MiXCR, keeping a single row per CDR3 protein. The sample holds 280,000 or so distinct CDR3 sequences, roughly 50% seen once. This sample was taken from a study of type 1 and type 2 diabetes patients. Study context: Participants included type 1 and type 2 diabetes patients plus nondiabetic controls. CD4+ or CD8+ T cells were positively selected from PBMCs with microbeads.

No donor had another autoimmune disease or recent infection within four weeks. Findings and limits, study-wide: In CD4+ and CD8+ T cells, type 2 diabetes diversity exceeded type 1.

The sample taken for sequencing was peripheral blood mononuclear cells (PBMCs). This sequence joins TRBV28 and TRBJ2-3; 11 bases fit TRBD2. This TCR was sampled from a man in his late teens or twenties with type 2 diabetes. CDR3 loop: CASTLAGGPTDTQYF. The CDR3 nucleotides are TGTGCCAGCACCTTAGCGGGAGGGCCCACAGATACGCAGTATTTT.